One T cell receptor (beta chain) is described in this entry. This record belongs to a study of control samples from healthy donors and cancer patients. Generated by immunoSEQ multiplex PCR, the TCRdb table keeps only in-frame clones and is missing some. The sample carries tens of thousands of clones, under 90% recorded once. Trimming removed 4 bases at V and 1 base at J, with 7 bases between. CDR3 size: 13 residues. Germline CDR1 MNHEY, CDR2 SVGEGT. The sequenced sample was PBMCs. The TCR comes from a woman aged 45 to 65 with colorectal cancer. The chain joins TRBV6-2 or TRBV6-3 to TRBJ1-2; D unclear. The CDR3 protein is CASSSTDNYGYTF. CDR3 sequence (DNA): TGTGCCAGCAGTTCGACCGATAACTATGGCTACACCTTC.